Below, one TCR beta chain is given with its context. Generated by immunoSEQ multiplex PCR, the TCRdb table keeps only in-frame clones and is missing some. The table lists about 140,000 clones, approximately 85% of them singletons. These data originate in a study of blood T cell repertoires in COVID-19. Overall study: The United States, Italy and Spain were the sources of the acute and convalescent COVID-19 samples.

Germline V lookup: CDR1 SGHNT, CDR2 YYREEE (reference sequence). The CDR3 consists of 16 residues. V was pared by 1 base and J by 1 base, with 3 bases of the junction left unmatched. Sequenced: peripheral blood. The sequence came from a man between 45 and 60 years old with acute or convalescent COVID-19. This chain joins TRBV5-4 and TRBJ2-3; 10 bases align to TRBD2. The CDR3 DNA sequence: TGTGCCAGCAGCTTGCAAGCGGGGGGGGGCACAGATACGCAGTATTTT. Protein sequence: CASSLQAGGGTDTQYF.